Here is one TCR beta chain with its context. This entry is derived from a study of immune evolution from preneoplasia to lung adenocarcinoma. At the level of the study: HLA loss of heterozygosity: about 7% AIS, under 19% MIA, about 32% ADC, none AAH.

Macro-dissection enriched premalignant or tumor cells before nucleic acid extraction. Generated by immunoSEQ multiplex PCR, the TCRdb table keeps only in-frame clones and is missing some. The data show about 14,000 clones, with 70% to 90% seen just once and roughly 4.2% held by the top ten. The junction had 4 bases not matched to a gene; V was cut back by 4 bases and J by 7 bases. Germline V gene lookup returns CDR1 KGHSH and CDR2 LQKENI. CDR3 length: 14 amino acids. The chain combines TRBV18 with TRBJ1-4; 9 bases line up with TRBD1. Source material: FFPE minimally invasive lung adenocarcinoma tissue. This receptor was obtained from an older person with lung adenocarcinoma. This CDR3 is CASSRDREGEKLFF. In DNA form, the CDR3 reads TGTGCCAGCTCACGGGACAGGGAGGGTGAAAAACTGTTTTTT.